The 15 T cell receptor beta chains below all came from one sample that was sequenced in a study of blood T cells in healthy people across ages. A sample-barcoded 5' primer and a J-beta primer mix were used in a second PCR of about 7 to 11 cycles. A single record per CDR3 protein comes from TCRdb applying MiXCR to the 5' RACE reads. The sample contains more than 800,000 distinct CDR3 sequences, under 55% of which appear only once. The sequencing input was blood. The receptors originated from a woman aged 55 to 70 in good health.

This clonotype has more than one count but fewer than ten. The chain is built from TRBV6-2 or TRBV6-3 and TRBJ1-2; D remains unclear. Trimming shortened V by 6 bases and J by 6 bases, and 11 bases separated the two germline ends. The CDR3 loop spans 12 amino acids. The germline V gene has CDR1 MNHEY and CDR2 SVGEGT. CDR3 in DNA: TGTGCCAGCAGGCCCACGGCCCATGGCTACACCTTC. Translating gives CASRPTAHGYTF.

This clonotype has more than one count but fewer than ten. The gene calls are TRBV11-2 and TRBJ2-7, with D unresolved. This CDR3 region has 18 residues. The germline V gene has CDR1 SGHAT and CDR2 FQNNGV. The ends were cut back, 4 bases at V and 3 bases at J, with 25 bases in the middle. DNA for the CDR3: TGTGCCAGCAGCTCCCTCCCCTCGTCCCTCCCAGGACGCTACGAGCAGTACTTC. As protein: CASSSLPSSLPGRYEQYF.

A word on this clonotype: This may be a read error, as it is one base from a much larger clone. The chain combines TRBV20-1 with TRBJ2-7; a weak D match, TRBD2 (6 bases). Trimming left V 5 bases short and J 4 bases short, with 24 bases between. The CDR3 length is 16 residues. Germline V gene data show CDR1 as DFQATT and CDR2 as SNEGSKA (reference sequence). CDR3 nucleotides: TGCAGTGCTGGTCACGCCATAGCGGACAATCCTTACGAGCAGTACTTC. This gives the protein CSAGHAIADNPYEQYF.

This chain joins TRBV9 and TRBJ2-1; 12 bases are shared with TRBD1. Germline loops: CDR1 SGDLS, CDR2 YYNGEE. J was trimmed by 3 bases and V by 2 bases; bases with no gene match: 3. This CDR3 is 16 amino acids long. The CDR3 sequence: CASSVWDRGLYNEQFF. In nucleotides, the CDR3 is TGTGCCAGCAGCGTGTGGGACAGGGGGCTCTACAATGAGCAGTTCTTC.

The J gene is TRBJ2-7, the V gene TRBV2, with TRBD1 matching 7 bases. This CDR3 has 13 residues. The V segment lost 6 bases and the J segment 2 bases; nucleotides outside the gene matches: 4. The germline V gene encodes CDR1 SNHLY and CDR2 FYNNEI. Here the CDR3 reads CASSGQETYEQYF. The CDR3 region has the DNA TGTGCCAGCAGCGGACAGGAAACCTACGAGCAGTACTTC.

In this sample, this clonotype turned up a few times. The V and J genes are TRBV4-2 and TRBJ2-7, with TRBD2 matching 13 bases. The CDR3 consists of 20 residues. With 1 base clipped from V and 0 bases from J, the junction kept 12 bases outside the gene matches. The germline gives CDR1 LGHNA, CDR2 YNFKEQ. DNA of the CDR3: TGTGCCAGCAGCCAAGTAAAAGGCCGCCGGACTAGCGGGAGCTCCTACGAGCAGTACTTC. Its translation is CASSQVKGRRTSGSSYEQYF.

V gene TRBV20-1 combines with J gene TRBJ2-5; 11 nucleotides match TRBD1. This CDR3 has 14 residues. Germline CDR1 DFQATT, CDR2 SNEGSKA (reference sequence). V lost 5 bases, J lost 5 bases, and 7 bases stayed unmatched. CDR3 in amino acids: CSAFGQGASETQYF. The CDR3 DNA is TGCAGTGCTTTTGGACAGGGGGCATCGGAGACCCAGTACTTC.

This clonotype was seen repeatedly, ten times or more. CDR3 DNA: TGTGCCAGCAGTTTATGGGGTCACGAGCAGTACTTC. Translated: CASSLWGHEQYF. The chain uses TRBV28 and TRBJ2-7; no reliable D call. The CDR3 has 12 amino acids. Trimming left V 0 bases short and J 5 bases short, with 5 bases between. Germline V CDR1 and CDR2: MDHEN, SYDVKM.

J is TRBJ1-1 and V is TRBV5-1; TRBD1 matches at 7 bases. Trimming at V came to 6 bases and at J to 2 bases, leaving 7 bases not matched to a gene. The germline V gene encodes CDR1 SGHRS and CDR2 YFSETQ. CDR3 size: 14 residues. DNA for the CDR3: TGCGCCAGCAACGACGGGACAGCCAACACTGAAGCTTTCTTT. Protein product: CASNDGTANTEAFF.

CDR3 region: CASSLNSGTSGRSDTQYF. The CDR3 coding sequence is TGTGCCAGCAGCCTAAACTCAGGGACTAGCGGGAGGAGTGATACGCAGTATTTT. The genes are TRBV21-1 and TRBJ2-3; the DNA was not compared with TRBD2, the D call given in the table. TRBV21-1 is a documented pseudogene. CDR3 length equals 18 residues.

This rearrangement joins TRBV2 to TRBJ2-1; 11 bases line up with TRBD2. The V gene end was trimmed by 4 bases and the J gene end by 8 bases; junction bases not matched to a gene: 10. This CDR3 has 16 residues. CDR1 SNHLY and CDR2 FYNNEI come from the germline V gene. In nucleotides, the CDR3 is TGTGCCAGCAGTGCGCCGGGACTAGCGGCAATGGATGAGCAGTTCTTC. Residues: CASSAPGLAAMDEQFF.

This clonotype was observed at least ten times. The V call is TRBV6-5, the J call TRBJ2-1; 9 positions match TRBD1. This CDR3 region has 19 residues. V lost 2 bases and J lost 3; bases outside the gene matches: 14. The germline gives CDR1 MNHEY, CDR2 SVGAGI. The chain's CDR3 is CASSYQGGTGTGIYNEQFF. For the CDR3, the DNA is TGTGCCAGCAGTTACCAAGGGGGAACCGGGACAGGGATCTACAATGAGCAGTTCTTC.

The CDR3 DNA reads as TGTGCCAGCAGCCAAAATGGAGGACAGGGTGGTGGCTACACCTTC. The encoded protein is CASSQNGGQGGGYTF. This sequence joins TRBV14 and TRBJ1-2, with 8 positions matching TRBD1. The CDR3 runs 15 residues. J gave up 7 bases and V 2 bases, and 9 bases lay outside the gene matches. Germline V gene sequence: CDR1 SGHDN, CDR2 FVKESK.

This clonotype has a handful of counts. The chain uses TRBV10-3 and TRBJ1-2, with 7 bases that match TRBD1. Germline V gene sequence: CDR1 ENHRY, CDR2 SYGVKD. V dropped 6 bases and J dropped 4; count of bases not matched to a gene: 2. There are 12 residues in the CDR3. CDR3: CAISRDSYGYTF. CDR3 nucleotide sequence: TGTGCCATCAGCCGGGACAGCTATGGCTACACCTTC.

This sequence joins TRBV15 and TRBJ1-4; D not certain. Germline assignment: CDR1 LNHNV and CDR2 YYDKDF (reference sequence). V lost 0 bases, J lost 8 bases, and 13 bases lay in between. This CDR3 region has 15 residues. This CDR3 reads CATSRESAVNEKLFF. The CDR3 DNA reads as TGTGCCACCAGCAGAGAGTCGGCAGTAAACGAAAAACTGTTTTTT.